The 5 T cell receptor beta chains below were found in one sample sequenced in a study of blood T cell repertoires in COVID-19. TCRdb keeps only in-frame clones here, not all; method: immunoSEQ multiplex PCR. The table includes hundreds of thousands of clones, 80% to 90% detected once. Sample: PBMCs or T cells enriched from blood (not recorded which). Receptors were obtained from a man between 25 and 39 years old who had recovered from COVID-19.

This chain connects TRBV9 to TRBJ1-2, with D maybe TRBD1 (5 bases). This CDR3 is built from 12 residues. The V gene's germline CDR1 is SGDLS and CDR2 YYNGEE. V lost 7 bases and J lost 5, with 12 bases in between. CDR3 DNA sequence: TGTGCCAGCGGGACTTGGGGTTATGGCTACACCTTC. It specifies CASGTWGYGYTF.

The chain links TRBV24-1 to TRBJ2-5; 7 bases agree with TRBD1. Germline V gene data show CDR1 as KGHDR and CDR2 as SFDVKD. With 4 bases clipped from V and 7 bases from J, the junction kept 17 bases outside the gene matches. The CDR3 is made up of 17 amino acids. CDR3 loop: CATSDTGTEGTQLTQYF. CDR3 DNA: TGTGCCACCAGTGACACTGGGACAGAGGGGACCCAACTGACCCAGTACTTC.

The CDR3, as DNA: TGTGCCAGCAGTCCCACGGGAGGACAGGGCCGAAATTCACCCCTCCACTTT. Its translation is CASSPTGGQGRNSPLHF. The rearrangement links TRBV27 to TRBJ1-6; TRBD1 matches at 8 bases. CDR1 is MNHEY and CDR2 is SMNVEV in the germline V gene (reference sequence). The V gene end was trimmed by 5 bases and the J gene end by 7 bases; junction bases not matched to a gene: 13. The CDR3 is 17 amino acids.

The CDR3 region has the DNA TGTGCCAGCTCACCACCGGCAACCACTGAAGCTTTCTTT. Protein: CASSPPATTEAFF. The V call is TRBV18, the J call TRBJ1-1; D is unclear. The CDR3 has 13 residues. Germline V gene data show CDR1 as KGHSH and CDR2 as LQKENI. The V end was cut by 0 bases, the J end by 4 bases, with 6 bases between.

The chain recombines TRBV30 with TRBJ1-3, with 7 bases that match TRBD1. Germline CDR1 GTSNPN, CDR2 SVGIG (reference sequence). The length of the CDR3 is 14 residues. With V trimmed by 4 bases and J by 1 base, 4 bases remained unmatched. CDR3 protein: CAWTPGGSGNTIYF. The CDR3 bases are TGTGCCTGGACCCCAGGGGGGTCTGGAAACACCATATATTTT.